This paragraph reports one T cell receptor (beta chain). As handled by the study authors: Amplification of reference gene primers provided the estimated nucleated cell counts. Method: immunoSEQ multiplex PCR; TCRdb's copy keeps in-frame clones and lacks some. The V and J calls and clone size are taken from that table; D and trimming were inferred from the DNA. The sample yields hundreds of thousands of clones, about nine tenths seen once. CDR3 length: 15 residues. Trimming cost V 3 bases and J 5 bases; bases outside gene matches: 10. Germline CDR1 and CDR2: MNHNS and SASEGT. This record belongs to a study of blood T cell repertoires in COVID-19. Study overall: Sample material is recorded as cDNA or gDNA derived from T cells, B-cell-depleted T cells, or PBMCs.

This receptor was taken from a woman in her 30s with active or convalescent COVID-19. The sample consisted of peripheral blood. This chain uses TRBV6-1 with TRBJ2-7, with TRBD1 identical over 7 bases. CDR3 nucleotides: TGTGCCAGCAGTGATCTGACAGGGATAATCCACGAGCAGTACTTC. Encoded protein: CASSDLTGIIHEQYF.